A selection of T cell receptor beta chains follows, all from one sample in a study of post-analysis software for immune sequencing data. TCRdb independently ran MiXCR on the PCR reads; one entry per CDR3 protein. The sample shows about 810,000 distinct CDR3 sequences, about 50% of them seen only once. Sequencing was carried out using blood. The receptors were sampled from a girl aged 5 to 17 with multiple sclerosis. Each CDR3 is given with its conserved first and last residue. Fields, in order: D gene, V gene, clone size, J gene, CDR3 DNA, CDR3 protein. The D gene is left open where the match is weak. Some rows have no size entry. The others give once, few or many, or a class for an expanded clone.

TRBD2	TRBV15	.	TRBJ2-7	TGTGCCACCAGTGACGTGCGGGGACTAGCGGGATTCTCCTACGAGCAGTACTTC	CATSDVRGLAGFSYEQYF
TRBD1	TRBV5-1	.	TRBJ1-2	TGCGCCAGCAGCTCCGGACAGGGGAAGGATGGCTACACCTTC	CASSSGQGKDGYTF
.	TRBV29-1	.	TRBJ1-5	TGCAGCGTTGCGGGGACTGCCGGTCAGCCCCAGCATTTT	CSVAGTAGQPQHF
.	TRBV12-3/TRBV12-4	.	TRBJ1-2	TGTGCCAGCAGTTTCTTCCAACGAATTCTTGGCTACACCTTC	CASSFFQRILGYTF
.	TRBV5-1	once	TRBJ2-1	TGCGCCAGCAGCGCGGCATACGATGAGCAGTTCTTC	CASSAAYDEQFF
.	TRBV20-1	once	TRBJ1-2	TGCAGTGCTAGAGAGCCCGGAAGACTATGGGGCTACACCTTC	CSAREPGRLWGYTF
.	TRBV25-1	few	TRBJ1-2	TGTGCCAGCAGTGGACGCCATGGCTACACCTTC	CASSGRHGYTF
.	TRBV4-1	few	TRBJ2-5	TGCGCCAGCAGCCTTGAGGGGATGGACCAAGAGACCCAGTACTTC	CASSLEGMDQETQYF
TRBD1	TRBV29-1	few	TRBJ2-1	TGCAGCGTTCGGGACAGCGAATACAATGAGCAGTTCTTC	CSVRDSEYNEQFF
TRBD1	TRBV14	.	TRBJ1-1	TGTGCCAGCAGCCAAGATCGAAAAGGGGGCAATGGCATGAACACTGAAGCTTTCTTT	CASSQDRKGGNGMNTEAFF
.	TRBV7-2	.	TRBJ1-5	TGTGCCAGCAGCTTGGGCAGGGTGGAGCCCCAGCATTTT	CASSLGRVEPQHF
TRBD2	TRBV7-9	.	TRBJ2-7	TGTGCCAGCAGCTTAGCGCGGACTAGCGGGTGGACAGCCTACGAGCAGTACTTC	CASSLARTSGWTAYEQYF
.	TRBV4-1	.	TRBJ2-3	TGCGCCAGCAGCCGGCCCGTCTCCTCTCCTAGCCTGTATTTT	CASSRPVSSPSLYF
.	TRBV29-1	few	TRBJ2-3	TGCAGCGCTTCTCATACAGATACGCAGTATTTT	CSASHTDTQYF
TRBD1	TRBV20-1	few	TRBJ2-7	TGCAGTGCTACGACAGGGGGCCGCTACGAGCAGTACTTC	CSATTGGRYEQYF
.	TRBV9	.	TRBJ2-7	TGTGCCAGCAGCGTAGGAGGGGCTAGCGTTCCCTACGAGCAGTACTTC	CASSVGGASVPYEQYF
TRBD1	TRBV7-9	few	TRBJ2-5	TGTGCCAGCAGCGCGAGGACAGGGGGCAACGAAGAGACCCAGTACTTC	CASSARTGGNEETQYF
.	TRBV15	.	TRBJ1-2	TGTGCCACCAGCACTAACCACGGCTATGGCTACACCTTC	CATSTNHGYGYTF
.	TRBV9	few	TRBJ2-7	TGTGCCAGCAGCGTAGGATGGGATACCTACGAGCAGTACTTC	CASSVGWDTYEQYF
.	TRBV7-2	few	TRBJ2-7	TGTGCCAGCAGCTTCGTGGGGGGCGCCCAGAACGAGCAGTACTTC	CASSFVGGAQNEQYF
TRBD2	TRBV5-1	.	TRBJ2-7	TGCGCCAGCAGCGACGGGAGGGCCCCCTACGAGCAGTACTTC	CASSDGRAPYEQYF
TRBD2	TRBV19	.	TRBJ2-2	TGTGCCAGTATGGAGACTAGCGGGGGGGCCCTGGAGCTGTTTTTT	CASMETSGGALELFF
TRBD2	TRBV7-2	.	TRBJ2-7	TGTGCCAGCAGCCACGGACTAGCGGGTCACTCCTACGAGCAGTACTTC	CASSHGLAGHSYEQYF
.	TRBV12-3/TRBV12-4	.	TRBJ2-5	TGTGCCAGCACCCAGCGGCCAGGGGATGTGGAGACCCAGTACTTC	CASTQRPGDVETQYF
.	TRBV19	once	TRBJ2-3	TGTGCCAGTAGTAGGGGAGGCCGGAAGACAGATACGCAGTATTTT	CASSRGGRKTDTQYF
TRBD2	TRBV5-1	.	TRBJ2-7	TGCGCCAGCAGCTTTGGGACTAGCGGCGAGCAGTACTTC	CASSFGTSGEQYF
TRBD2	TRBV10-3	once	TRBJ2-3	TGTGCCATCAGTGTTTCTAGCGGGGGGAACACAGATACGCAGTATTTT	CAISVSSGGNTDTQYF
.	TRBV10-3	few	TRBJ2-2	TGTGCCATCAGTGAGGGGGGGCGCGACACCGGGGAGCTGTTTTTT	CAISEGGRDTGELFF
TRBD2	TRBV7-9	.	TRBJ2-1	TGTGCCAGCAGACAAGGTGGGACTAGCCTCCATGAGCAGTTCTTC	CASRQGGTSLHEQFF
.	TRBV20-1	.	TRBJ2-5	TGCAGTGCTCCGCCCGGGCCCAAGAAGACCCAGTACTTC	CSAPPGPKKTQYF
TRBD1	TRBV29-1	few	TRBJ2-7	TGCAGCGTTGATCAGGGGGCAATAGAGCAGTACTTC	CSVDQGAIEQYF
.	TRBV29-1	few	TRBJ2-7	TGCAGCGTTGGGTCTATTAGCTCCTACAATGAGCAGTACTTC	CSVGSISSYNEQYF
.	TRBV29-1	few	TRBJ2-5	TGCAGCGCTACTAGAGGACAGACGACAAATCAGCAAGAGACCCAGTACTTC	CSATRGQTTNQQETQYF
.	TRBV29-1	.	TRBJ2-7	TGCAGCGTTGAAGATCGAGGAGGGCCCTGCTACGAGCAGTACTTC	CSVEDRGGPCYEQYF
TRBD2	TRBV5-1	.	TRBJ2-2	TGCGCCAGCAGCTTGGTTGGCGGGAGAACCGGGGAGCTGTTTTTT	CASSLVGGRTGELFF
.	TRBV29-1	.	TRBJ2-5	TGCAGCGATCGGACAGCGGAGACCCAGTACTTC	CSDRTAETQYF
.	TRBV12-3/TRBV12-4	.	TRBJ2-7	TGTGCCATCCAGCCAAGCAGGGGCGAGCAGTACTTC	CAIQPSRGEQYF
.	TRBV5-1	.	TRBJ2-5	TGCGCCAGCAGCCCTGAGAGGACTATTCGGGAGACCCAGTACTTC	CASSPERTIRETQYF
TRBD2	TRBV12-3/TRBV12-4	.	TRBJ2-5	TGTGCCAGCAGGCGGACGCGGGGGGCCCAAGAGACCCAGTACTTC	CASRRTRGAQETQYF
TRBD1	TRBV7-9	.	TRBJ2-6	TGTGCCAGCAGCCGACGTTCTGCAGGGGGCGTCCTCTCTGGGGCCAACGTCCTGACTTTC	CASSRRSAGGVLSGANVLTF
TRBD2	TRBV7-3	.	TRBJ2-1	TGTGCCAGCAGCTTAACAAAGGCACTAGCGCGGAATGAGCAGTTCTTC	CASSLTKALARNEQFF
TRBD1	TRBV7-9	few	TRBJ2-1	TGTGCCAGCAGCTTCTCGGGACAGAACTACAATGAGCAGTTCTTC	CASSFSGQNYNEQFF
TRBD2	TRBV10-3	.	TRBJ2-7	TGTGCCATCAGTGTTAGCGGGGGGGCTGGCGAGCAGTACTTC	CAISVSGGAGEQYF
TRBD1	TRBV6-1	.	TRBJ2-7	TGTGCCAGCGGCACAGGGGGCGCCTCCTACGAGCAGTACTTC	CASGTGGASYEQYF
TRBD2	TRBV20-1	.	TRBJ2-3	TGCAGTGCTACCCGACTAGCAGGAGATACGCAGTATTTT	CSATRLAGDTQYF
.	TRBV5-1	few	TRBJ1-4	TGCGCCAGCAGCTTGGAACCGGGGGAAAAACTGTTTTTT	CASSLEPGEKLFF
TRBD1	TRBV5-1	.	TRBJ2-7	TGCGCCAGCAGGACAGGGGGTTTCGACGAGCAGTACTTC	CASRTGGFDEQYF
.	TRBV5-1	.	TRBJ1-1	TGCGCCAGCAGCTTGGACGGTGGGGGACAAAACTCCAAAACTTTCTTT	CASSLDGGGQNSKTFF
.	TRBV20-1	many	TRBJ2-7	TGCAGTGCTAGAGGAGGGTACGAGCAGTACTTC	CSARGGYEQYF
TRBD2	TRBV29-1	.	TRBJ2-1	TGCAGCGTTGAAGATCGAGGGACTATATACAATGAGCAGTTCTTC	CSVEDRGTIYNEQFF
TRBD1	TRBV15	.	TRBJ1-2	TGTGCCACCAGCAGAGATCTTGGACAGGGACCCTATGGCTACACCTTC	CATSRDLGQGPYGYTF
TRBD1	TRBV7-3	.	TRBJ2-6	TGTGCCAGCAGCATCCTACCGGGACAGGGTATTGTCCCTGGGGCCAACGTCCTGACTTTC	CASSILPGQGIVPGANVLTF
.	TRBV20-1	.	TRBJ2-7	TGCAGTGCTAGAGATCTAGAGGACGAGCAGTACTTC	CSARDLEDEQYF
.	TRBV29-1	few	TRBJ2-1	TGCAGCGTTCTGGGGGGTTCCCCCTACAATGAGCAGTTCTTC	CSVLGGSPYNEQFF
.	TRBV18	few	TRBJ2-1	TGTGCCAGCTCTCGAGGACAGCTCTACAATGAGCAGTTCTTC	CASSRGQLYNEQFF
.	TRBV12-3/TRBV12-4	.	TRBJ1-1	TGTGCCAGCAGTTTATGGCAGGGGAGCACTGAAGCTTTCTTT	CASSLWQGSTEAFF
.	TRBV4-1	.	TRBJ2-1	TGCGCCAGCAGAGACCAGGGCTTTTACAATGAGCAGTTCTTC	CASRDQGFYNEQFF
.	TRBV5-1	.	TRBJ2-7	TGCGCCAGCAGCTGGGGACCCCCCGGTGACTACGAGCAGTACTTC	CASSWGPPGDYEQYF
TRBD1	TRBV29-1	.	TRBJ2-7	TGCAGCGGGGGCGGACAGGGGAATTCCCCTTCCTACGAGCAGTACTTC	CSGGGQGNSPSYEQYF
TRBD1	TRBV12-3/TRBV12-4	.	TRBJ2-4	TGTGCCAGCGGCCCAGGGACAGTTCTAGCCAAAAACATTCAGTACTTC	CASGPGTVLAKNIQYF